Listed here are 7 T cell receptor beta chains from one sample, sequenced in a study of T cells expressing NK-cell markers. TCRdb reanalyzed the 5' RACE reads, giving one entry per CDR3 protein sequence and no DNA. The specimen's table records 30,000 or so distinct CDR3 sequences. Specimen: blood T cells: a sorted CD56 or NKG2C T cell subset, CD4+ or CD8+ T cells, or bulk PBMC T cells (not recorded which). The receptors come from a woman between 18 and 70 years old in good health.

The chain employs TRBV5-1 and TRBJ2-1; no DNA is available, so the TRBD2 call from TCRdb remains unchecked. Germline V gene sequence: CDR1 SGHRS, CDR2 YFSETQ. The CDR3 extends over 15 amino acids. The CDR3 protein is CASSLGPGLDNEQFF.

CDR3 sequence: CASSRTGYLSSNQPQHF. V and J are TRBV12-3 or TRBV12-4 and TRBJ1-5; TCRdb's D call of TRBD1 is untestable without DNA. The CDR3 totals 17 residues.

The J gene is TRBJ2-7, the V gene TRBV12-3 or TRBV12-4. The CDR3 totals 12 residues. CDR3 protein: CASSVGRYEQYF.

The CDR3 region is CSAGTGESQPQHF. The chain uses TRBV20-1 and TRBJ1-5; TCRdb gives TRBD1 as the D gene, but with no DNA this cannot be confirmed. The germline CDR1 and CDR2 sequences are DFQATT and SNEGSKA (reference sequence). This CDR3 contains 13 residues.

V is TRBV20-1 and J is TRBJ2-5; TCRdb selects TRBD2, and the lack of DNA leaves this call unchecked. The CDR3 contains 18 residues. Germline V gene data show CDR1 as DFQATT and CDR2 as SNEGSKA (reference sequence). The CDR3 sequence: CSASPPGLAGGEPETQYF.

The chain has TRBV5-1 and TRBJ1-2; TCRdb calls TRBD1, which cannot be checked without DNA. Germline CDR1 SGHRS, CDR2 YFSETQ. CDR3 length equals 14 residues. The CDR3 loop is CASSLVTGGYGYTF.

The J gene is TRBJ2-2, the V gene TRBV7-7; TCRdb proposes TRBD1, but this gene call is untestable without DNA. The CDR3 runs 16 residues. The germline V gene encodes CDR1 SSHAT and CDR2 FNYEAQ (reference sequence). The chain's CDR3 is CASSLESPQGAGELFF.